This T cell receptor beta chain comes out of a study of shared clonotypes between healthy human individuals. Profiling relied on immunoSEQ multiplex PCR, and the TCRdb table lists in-frame clones only, not all of them. The sample includes about 1.5 million clones, roughly 96% of them seen just once. The CDR3 runs to 14 residues. The germline gives CDR1 SGHDT, CDR2 YYEEEE. The V end was cut by 0 bases, the J end by 6 bases, with 10 bases between. Donors, without exception, were Caucasian adults residing in Nashville, Tennessee. This sequence was found in a man aged 25 to 40 in good health. Input material: naive CD4+ T cells sorted from blood. Subset meaning: CD45RA+ positively selected. This rearrangement joins TRBV5-6 to TRBJ1-5, with D unresolved. This chain's CDR3 is CASSLGTVRQPQHF. CDR3 nucleotide sequence: TGTGCCAGCAGCTTGGGTACAGTCCGTCAGCCCCAGCATTTT.